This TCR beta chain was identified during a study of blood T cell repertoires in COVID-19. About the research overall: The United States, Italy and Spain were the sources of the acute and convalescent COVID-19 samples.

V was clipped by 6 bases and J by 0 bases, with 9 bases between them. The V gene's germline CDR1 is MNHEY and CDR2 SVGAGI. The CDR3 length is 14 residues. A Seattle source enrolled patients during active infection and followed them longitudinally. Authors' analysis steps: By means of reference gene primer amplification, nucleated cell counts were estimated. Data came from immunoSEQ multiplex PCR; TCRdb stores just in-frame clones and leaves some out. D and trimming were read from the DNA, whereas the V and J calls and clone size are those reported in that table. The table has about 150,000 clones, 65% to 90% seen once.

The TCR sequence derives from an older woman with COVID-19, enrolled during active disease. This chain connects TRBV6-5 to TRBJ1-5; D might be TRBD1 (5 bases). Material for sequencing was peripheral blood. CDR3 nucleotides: TGTGCCAGCAGGCCCGGGGGTAGCAATCAGCCCCAGCATTTT. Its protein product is CASRPGGSNQPQHF.